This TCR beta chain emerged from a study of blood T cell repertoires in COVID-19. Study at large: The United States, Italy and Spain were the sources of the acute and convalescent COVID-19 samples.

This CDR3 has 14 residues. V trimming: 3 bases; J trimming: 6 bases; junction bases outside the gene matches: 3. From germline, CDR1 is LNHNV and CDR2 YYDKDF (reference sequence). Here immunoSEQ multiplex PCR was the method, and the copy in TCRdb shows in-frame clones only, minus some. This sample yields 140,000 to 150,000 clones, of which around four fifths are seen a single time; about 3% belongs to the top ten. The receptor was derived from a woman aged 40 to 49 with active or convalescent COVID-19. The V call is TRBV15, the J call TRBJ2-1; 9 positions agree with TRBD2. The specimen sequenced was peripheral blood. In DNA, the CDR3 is TGTGCCACCAGCAGGCTAGCGGGGCCCAATGAGCAGTTCTTC. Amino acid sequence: CATSRLAGPNEQFF.